This passage covers 12 T cell receptor beta chains from one sample sequenced in a study of CD8 T cells in Susac syndrome. Reverse transcription of about 0.45 to 1 ug RNA was performed with random hexamers. TCRdb re-analysed the immunoSEQ multiplex PCR reads in MiXCR, keeping a single row per CDR3 protein. The sample records some 260,000 distinct CDR3 sequences, approximately 81% being singletons. Specimen: CD8+ T cells from PBMCs. The origin of the receptors is a human donor with multiple sclerosis.

The rearrangement joins TRBV5-1 to TRBJ1-4, with 7 bases that match TRBD1. V shed 1 base, J shed 8 bases, and the junction held 11 bases outside the gene matches. The CDR3 runs 16 residues. From germline, CDR1 is SGHRS and CDR2 YFSETQ. In nucleotides, the CDR3 is TGCGCCAGCAGCTTGTCTTTCAGGGACAGACTCGAAAAACTGTTTTTT. This sequence encodes CASSLSFRDRLEKLFF.

V and J are TRBV29-1 and TRBJ2-1, with D uncertain. Per the germline V gene, CDR1 is SQVTM and CDR2 is ANQGSEA. The CDR3 length is 16 residues. V lost 4 bases to trimming and J lost 6 bases, with 22 bases between them. The DNA of the CDR3 is TGCAGCGTTGGGCGTGCCAAGGTGGCTAGGACCAATGAGCAGTTCTTC. Protein sequence: CSVGRAKVARTNEQFF.

This sequence joins TRBV15 and TRBJ2-5; TRBD1 agrees at 7 bases. This CDR3 is 16 amino acids long. J was trimmed by 4 bases and V by 5 bases; bases with no gene match: 13. Per germline, CDR1 LNHNV and CDR2 YYDKDF (reference sequence). Written as DNA, the CDR3 is TGTGCCACCAGCTCATTGACAGGGTCGGGTAGAGAGACCCAGTACTTC. Translation gives CATSSLTGSGRETQYF.

The V and J genes are TRBV5-1 and TRBJ2-5; no reliable D call. The germline V gene encodes CDR1 SGHRS and CDR2 YFSETQ. The CDR3 covers 14 residues. V dropped 0 bases and J dropped 5 bases, with 11 bases sitting between them. CDR3 in amino acids: CASSLEAVQETQYF. The CDR3, as DNA: TGCGCCAGCAGCTTGGAAGCCGTCCAGGAGACCCAGTACTTC.

This sequence joins TRBV27 and TRBJ1-1; TRBD1 is a possible D gene (5 bases). V shed 7 bases and J shed 0 bases, with 9 bases lying between them. The germline CDR1 and CDR2 sequences are MNHEY and SMNVEV (reference sequence). This CDR3 is 13 amino acids long. CDR3 bases: TGTGCCAGCAAGGACAACTTGAACACTGAAGCTTTCTTT. It yields the protein CASKDNLNTEAFF.

The chain has TRBV28 and TRBJ1-4; no clear D gene. Deletions cut 2 bases from V and 0 bases from J, with 10 bases between. There are 16 residues in the CDR3. Germline lookup yields CDR1 MDHEN and CDR2 SYDVKM. CDR3 sequence reads: CASSLEGLATNEKLFF. The CDR3 coding sequence is TGTGCCAGCAGTTTAGAGGGCCTTGCAACTAATGAAAAACTGTTTTTT.

This chain uses TRBV7-2 with TRBJ2-3; 7 nucleotides line up with TRBD2. CDR1 is SGHTA and CDR2 is FQGNSA in the germline V gene. J was trimmed by 1 base and V by 1 base; bases with no gene match: 8. This CDR3 has 17 amino acids. As DNA, the CDR3 is TGTGCCAGCAGCTTAGAGTCTAGCGGAGGGGGCACAGATACGCAGTATTTT. Its protein is CASSLESSGGGTDTQYF.

The chain links TRBV20-1 to TRBJ1-4; 7 bases line up with TRBD1. The CDR3 is 14 residues long. Per germline, CDR1 DFQATT and CDR2 SNEGSKA (reference sequence). V gave up 1 base and J gave up 7 bases; unmatched junction bases: 6. CDR3 region: CSARGDRAGEKLFF. The DNA for the CDR3 is TGCAGTGCTAGAGGTGACAGGGCTGGTGAAAAACTGTTTTTT.

Remarks on this clonotype: At one boundary the junction diverges from the germline segment, which might be a read error. The J gene is TRBJ2-7, the V gene TRBV7-9; D not certain. The CDR3 spans 12 residues. Germline CDR1 and CDR2: SEHNR and FQNEAQ (reference sequence). The CDR3 DNA reads TGTGCCAGCGGCTTAGATAACTTGGAGCAGTACTTC. Protein sequence: CASGLDNLEQYF.

The gene calls are TRBV27 and TRBJ1-5; no firm D call. From germline, CDR1 is MNHEY and CDR2 SMNVEV (reference sequence). The CDR3 loop spans 15 amino acids. Trimming left V 1 base short and J 7 bases short, with 14 bases between. This CDR3 reads CASSLFGSPAQPQHF. CDR3 bases: TGTGCCAGCAGTTTATTCGGGTCGCCGGCGCAGCCCCAGCATTTT.

The rearrangement uses TRBV6-5 and TRBJ2-7; D tentatively fits TRBD1 or TRBD2 (5 bases each). With 5 bases removed from V and 2 bases from J, the gap between germline ends came to 16 bases. CDR3 length equals 15 residues. Germline loops: CDR1 MNHEY, CDR2 SVGAGI. CDR3 sequence: CASSVTGTATYEQYF. CDR3 DNA: TGTGCCAGCAGTGTCACCGGGACGGCAACCTACGAGCAGTACTTC.

This chain links TRBV7-9 with TRBJ1-1; possible D gene TRBD1, 6 bases. Per the germline V gene, CDR1 is SEHNR and CDR2 is FQNEAQ (reference sequence). The CDR3 loop spans 14 amino acids. Trimming stripped 8 bases from V and 5 bases from J, with 18 bases between. For the CDR3, the DNA is TGTGCCAGCTATAGGTCAGGGGACAAGACTGAAGCTTTCTTT. The encoded protein is CASYRSGDKTEAFF.